A selection of T cell receptor beta chains follows, all from one sample in a study of blood T cell repertoires in COVID-19. The table came from immunoSEQ multiplex PCR; TCRdb's copy has only in-frame clones and leaves some out. The data contain approximately 37,000 clones, about 90% of them seen just once; the ten biggest clones take up 9%. Specimen: peripheral blood. The receptors here all came from a woman aged 65 to 85 with acute or convalescent COVID-19. Each CDR3 is given with its conserved first and last residue. The D gene is left open where the match is weak. The size entry is marked missing in some rows and otherwise reads once, few, many or a size class.

d_call: TRBD1
v_call: TRBV10-3
j_call: TRBJ1-2
clone_size: once
cdr3_aa: CAITEDRAGGYTF
cdr3_nt: TGTGCCATCACCGAGGACAGGGCCGGCGGCTACACCTTC

d_call: TRBD2
v_call: TRBV6-2/TRBV6-3
j_call: TRBJ2-2
clone_size: .
cdr3_aa: CASSSQTPGLAGVWLFF
cdr3_nt: TGTGCCAGCAGTTCCCAAACCCCCGGACTAGCGGGGGTGTGGCTGTTTTTT

d_call: .
v_call: TRBV15
j_call: TRBJ1-1
clone_size: few
cdr3_aa: CATRGATEAFF
cdr3_nt: TGTGCCACCAGGGGGGCCACTGAAGCTTTCTTT

d_call: .
v_call: TRBV19
j_call: TRBJ1-5
clone_size: .
cdr3_aa: CASSIGPQYSNQPQHF
cdr3_nt: TGTGCCAGTAGTATAGGTCCCCAGTATAGCAATCAGCCCCAGCATTTT

d_call: TRBD2
v_call: TRBV5-5
j_call: TRBJ2-5
clone_size: .
cdr3_aa: CASSLGGGGQETQYF
cdr3_nt: TGTGCCAGCAGCTTGGGAGGCGGGGGCCAAGAGACCCAGTACTTC

d_call: TRBD1
v_call: TRBV9
j_call: TRBJ2-5
clone_size: .
cdr3_aa: CASAGGHQETQYF
cdr3_nt: TGTGCCAGCGCAGGGGGACACCAAGAGACCCAGTACTTC

d_call: TRBD2
v_call: TRBV7-2
j_call: TRBJ2-1
clone_size: .
cdr3_aa: CASSRGTSGFLGEQFF
cdr3_nt: TGTGCCAGCAGCAGAGGGACTAGCGGGTTTTTAGGTGAGCAGTTCTTC

d_call: TRBD2
v_call: TRBV11-2
j_call: TRBJ2-1
clone_size: few
cdr3_aa: CASSLVGAGEANEQFF
cdr3_nt: TGTGCCAGCAGCTTAGTTGGGGCGGGAGAGGCCAATGAGCAGTTCTTC

d_call: .
v_call: TRBV6-2/TRBV6-3
j_call: TRBJ1-2
clone_size: few
cdr3_aa: CASSPGTYNYGYTF
cdr3_nt: TGTGCCAGCAGTCCCGGGACTTATAACTATGGCTACACCTTC

d_call: TRBD1
v_call: TRBV7-8
j_call: TRBJ2-2
clone_size: .
cdr3_aa: CASSLRGGTGSTGELFF
cdr3_nt: TGTGCCAGCAGCTTACGGGGAGGGACAGGGAGCACCGGGGAGCTGTTTTTT

d_call: TRBD2
v_call: TRBV18
j_call: TRBJ2-3
clone_size: few
cdr3_aa: CASSLGTSGSTDTQYF
cdr3_nt: TGTGCCAGCTCACTGGGGACTAGCGGTTCCACAGATACGCAGTATTTT

d_call: .
v_call: TRBV6-4
j_call: TRBJ2-6
clone_size: once
cdr3_aa: CAAGEISSGANVLTF
cdr3_nt: TGTGCCGCCGGGGAGATTTCCTCTGGGGCCAACGTCCTGACTTTC

d_call: .
v_call: TRBV7-3
j_call: TRBJ2-1
clone_size: .
cdr3_aa: CASSLTYLSYNEQFF
cdr3_nt: TGTGCCAGCAGCTTAACCTACCTCTCCTACAATGAGCAGTTCTTC

d_call: TRBD2
v_call: TRBV7-9
j_call: TRBJ2-1
clone_size: .
cdr3_aa: CASSPGTRDNEQFF
cdr3_nt: TGTGCCAGCAGCCCCGGGACTAGAGACAATGAGCAGTTCTTC

d_call: .
v_call: TRBV30
j_call: TRBJ2-3
clone_size: .
cdr3_aa: CAWSKGEDGTDTQYF
cdr3_nt: TGTGCCTGGAGTAAGGGGGAAGACGGCACAGATACGCAGTATTTT

d_call: TRBD1
v_call: TRBV19
j_call: TRBJ2-6
clone_size: .
cdr3_aa: CASSVGTGPSGANVLTF
cdr3_nt: TGTGCCAGTAGTGTTGGGACAGGACCGTCTGGGGCCAACGTCCTGACTTTC

d_call: TRBD1
v_call: TRBV7-2
j_call: TRBJ1-5
clone_size: .
cdr3_aa: CASSLHAGGAVQPQHF
cdr3_nt: TGTGCCAGCAGCTTACACGCAGGGGGCGCGGTTCAGCCCCAGCATTTT

d_call: .
v_call: TRBV7-2
j_call: TRBJ1-4
clone_size: .
cdr3_aa: CASSSQGSGVWWEEKLFF
cdr3_nt: TGTGCCAGCAGCTCACAGGGTTCAGGGGTTTGGTGGGAGGAAAAACTGTTTTTT

d_call: TRBD2
v_call: TRBV29-1
j_call: TRBJ2-1
clone_size: once
cdr3_aa: CSVGSAGLIGNEQFF
cdr3_nt: TGCAGCGTTGGGTCAGCGGGACTGATAGGGAATGAGCAGTTCTTC

d_call: .
v_call: TRBV5-4
j_call: TRBJ2-1
clone_size: .
cdr3_aa: CASSVADSSYNEQFF
cdr3_nt: TGTGCCAGCAGCGTAGCGGATAGCTCCTACAATGAGCAGTTCTTC

d_call: TRBD1
v_call: TRBV28
j_call: TRBJ2-5
clone_size: .
cdr3_aa: CASRLNPGTGQETQYF
cdr3_nt: TGTGCCAGCAGACTTAATCCCGGGACAGGGCAAGAGACCCAGTACTTC

d_call: TRBD1
v_call: TRBV11-2
j_call: TRBJ1-1
clone_size: few
cdr3_aa: CASSFLGTGNTEAFF
cdr3_nt: TGTGCCAGCAGCTTCCTCGGGACAGGGAACACTGAAGCTTTCTTT

d_call: .
v_call: TRBV5-1
j_call: TRBJ1-2
clone_size: .
cdr3_aa: CASSLALTDYGYTF
cdr3_nt: TGCGCCAGCAGCTTGGCCCTGACAGACTATGGCTACACCTTC

d_call: TRBD1
v_call: TRBV7-9
j_call: TRBJ1-4
clone_size: .
cdr3_aa: CASSLAGTGATNEKLFF
cdr3_nt: TGTGCCAGCAGCTTAGCCGGGACAGGGGCAACTAATGAAAAACTGTTTTTT

d_call: TRBD2
v_call: TRBV6-6
j_call: TRBJ2-1
clone_size: .
cdr3_aa: CASSYSRENYNEQFF
cdr3_nt: TGTGCCAGCAGTTACTCGCGGGAGAACTACAATGAGCAGTTCTTC

d_call: .
v_call: TRBV12-5
j_call: TRBJ1-1
clone_size: .
cdr3_aa: CASGLQGNTEAFF
cdr3_nt: TGTGCTAGTGGTTTGCAGGGAAACACTGAAGCTTTCTTT

d_call: .
v_call: TRBV5-3
j_call: TRBJ1-2
clone_size: .
cdr3_aa: CARSLLPIYGYTF
cdr3_nt: TGTGCCAGAAGCTTGCTACCCATCTATGGCTACACCTTC

d_call: .
v_call: TRBV18
j_call: TRBJ1-1
clone_size: .
cdr3_aa: CASSPGRSFGTEAFF
cdr3_nt: TGTGCCAGCTCACCAGGGAGGAGCTTTGGTACTGAAGCTTTCTTT

d_call: .
v_call: TRBV19
j_call: TRBJ1-3
clone_size: .
cdr3_aa: CASSLDRSSGNTIYF
cdr3_nt: TGTGCCAGTAGTCTCGACAGGTCTTCTGGAAACACCATATATTTT

d_call: .
v_call: TRBV16
j_call: TRBJ2-5
clone_size: .
cdr3_aa: CASSQGGETQYF
cdr3_nt: TGTGCCAGCAGCCAAGGGGGGGAGACCCAGTACTTC

d_call: TRBD2
v_call: TRBV16
j_call: TRBJ2-1
clone_size: .
cdr3_aa: CASSRRLAGDHEQFF
cdr3_nt: TGTGCCAGCAGCCGAAGACTAGCTGGGGACCATGAGCAGTTCTTC

d_call: TRBD2
v_call: TRBV7-3
j_call: TRBJ2-1
clone_size: once
cdr3_aa: CASSLTPSGSYNEQFF
cdr3_nt: TGTGCCAGCAGCTTAACCCCTAGCGGTTCCTACAATGAGCAGTTCTTC

d_call: .
v_call: TRBV11-3
j_call: TRBJ1-1
clone_size: .
cdr3_aa: CASSDGMNTEAFF
cdr3_nt: TGTGCCAGCAGCGACGGGATGAACACTGAAGCTTTCTTT

d_call: TRBD1
v_call: TRBV27
j_call: TRBJ1-3
clone_size: .
cdr3_aa: CASSHTGQNGNTIYF
cdr3_nt: TGTGCCAGCAGTCACACGGGACAGAATGGAAACACCATATATTTT

d_call: TRBD1
v_call: TRBV11-2
j_call: TRBJ1-1
clone_size: .
cdr3_aa: CASSFGQVKRTAEAFF
cdr3_nt: TGTGCCAGCAGCTTCGGACAGGTGAAACGAACCGCTGAAGCTTTCTTT

d_call: .
v_call: TRBV7-6
j_call: TRBJ2-3
clone_size: .
cdr3_aa: CASSSRRRDSGNTQYF
cdr3_nt: TGTGCCAGCAGCTCCCGACGCCGGGACTCGGGAAATACGCAGTATTTT

d_call: .
v_call: TRBV28
j_call: TRBJ2-1
clone_size: .
cdr3_aa: CASSTPPSDSEQFF
cdr3_nt: TGTGCCAGCAGTACTCCCCCTAGCGACAGTGAGCAGTTCTTC

d_call: TRBD2
v_call: TRBV19
j_call: TRBJ2-1
clone_size: .
cdr3_aa: CASSITSGRGEQFF
cdr3_nt: TGTGCCAGTAGTATAACTAGCGGGAGAGGTGAGCAGTTCTTC

d_call: TRBD2
v_call: TRBV29-1
j_call: TRBJ2-1
clone_size: .
cdr3_aa: CSVEGSSGRNNEQFF
cdr3_nt: TGCAGCGTTGAAGGGTCCAGCGGGAGGAACAATGAGCAGTTCTTC